This T cell receptor beta chain was sequenced during a study of CD8+CD57+ T cells in acquired aplastic anemia. Overall study: Across the sorted CD4+ and CD8+ cells, DNA amounts averaged about 3 ug. The study, taken as a whole, reports: Patients showed no significant difference from controls in CD8+ Simpson's diversity.

Comment on this clonotype: Its antigen remains unknown. A much larger clone is a single base away; this may be a read error.

The template used for profiling TCR beta VDJ and CDR3 was genomic DNA. TCRdb independently ran MiXCR on the reads; one entry per CDR3 protein. The sample carries more than 95,000 distinct CDR3 sequences, nearly 40% recorded once. Patients picked for sequencing had shown CD8+CD57+ cell expansion detected by flow cytometry. The CDR3 is 11 amino acids. The germline gives CDR1 MNHEY, CDR2 SVGEGT. The ends were cut back, 8 bases at V and 2 bases at J, with 7 bases in the middle. Sequencing input: sorted CD4+, CD8+, or CD8+CD57+ T cells (not recorded which) from PBMCs. The receptor was derived from a human donor with aplastic anemia. V gene TRBV6-2 or TRBV6-3 combines with J gene TRBJ2-7; the D is unclear. CDR3 bases: TGTGCCAGCGCCTCGACCTACGAGCAGTACTTC. Its translation: CASASTYEQYF.